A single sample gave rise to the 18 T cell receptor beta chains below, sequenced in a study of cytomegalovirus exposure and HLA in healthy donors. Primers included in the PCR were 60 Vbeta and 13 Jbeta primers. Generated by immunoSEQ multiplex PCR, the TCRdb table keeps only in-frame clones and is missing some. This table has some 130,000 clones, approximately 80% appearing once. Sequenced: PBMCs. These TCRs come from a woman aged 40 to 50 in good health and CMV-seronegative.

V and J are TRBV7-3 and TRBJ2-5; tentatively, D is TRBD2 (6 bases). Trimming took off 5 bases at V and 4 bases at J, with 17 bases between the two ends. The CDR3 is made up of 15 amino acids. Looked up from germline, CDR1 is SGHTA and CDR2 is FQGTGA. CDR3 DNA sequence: TGTGCCAGCAGCGACCCGCCTGGGGGGAGAGAGACCCAGTACTTC. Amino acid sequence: CASSDPPGGRETQYF.

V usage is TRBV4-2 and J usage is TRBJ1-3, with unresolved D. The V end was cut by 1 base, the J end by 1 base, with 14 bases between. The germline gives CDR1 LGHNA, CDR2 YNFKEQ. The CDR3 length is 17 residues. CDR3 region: CASSQVTGRGSGNTIYF. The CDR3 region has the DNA TGTGCCAGCAGCCAAGTTACCGGCAGAGGATCTGGAAACACCATATATTTT.

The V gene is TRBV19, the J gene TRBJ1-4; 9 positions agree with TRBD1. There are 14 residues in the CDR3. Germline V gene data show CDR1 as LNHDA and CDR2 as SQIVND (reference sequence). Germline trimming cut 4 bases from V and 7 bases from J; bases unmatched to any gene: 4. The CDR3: CASSKGQGSEKLFF. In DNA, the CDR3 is TGTGCCAGTAGTAAAGGACAGGGGAGTGAAAAACTGTTTTTT.

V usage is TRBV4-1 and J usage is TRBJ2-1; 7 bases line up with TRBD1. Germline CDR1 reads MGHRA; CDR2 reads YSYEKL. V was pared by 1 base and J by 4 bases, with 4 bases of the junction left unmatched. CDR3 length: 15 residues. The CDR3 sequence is CASSQGGTVYNEQFF. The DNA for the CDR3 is TGCGCCAGCAGCCAAGGGGGGACAGTTTACAATGAGCAGTTCTTC.

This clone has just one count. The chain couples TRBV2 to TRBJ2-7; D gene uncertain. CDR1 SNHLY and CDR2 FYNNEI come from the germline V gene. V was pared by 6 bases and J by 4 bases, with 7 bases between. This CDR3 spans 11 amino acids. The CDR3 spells CASSREYEQYF. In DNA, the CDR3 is TGTGCCAGCAGCCGAGAATACGAGCAGTACTTC.

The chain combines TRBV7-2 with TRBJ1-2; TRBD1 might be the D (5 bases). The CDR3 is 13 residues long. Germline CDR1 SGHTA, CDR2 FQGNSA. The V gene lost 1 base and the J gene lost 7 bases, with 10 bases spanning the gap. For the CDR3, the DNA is TGTGCCAGCAGCTTAGAGGCAGGGTTTGGCTACACCTTC. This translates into CASSLEAGFGYTF.

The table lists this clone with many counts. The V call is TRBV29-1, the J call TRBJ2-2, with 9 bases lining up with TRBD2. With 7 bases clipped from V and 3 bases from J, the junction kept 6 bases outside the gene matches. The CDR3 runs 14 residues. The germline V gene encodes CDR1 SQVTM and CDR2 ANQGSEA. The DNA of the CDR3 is TGCAGCGGGCGGGAGGGCCGGGACACCGGGGAGCTGTTTTTT. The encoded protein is CSGREGRDTGELFF.

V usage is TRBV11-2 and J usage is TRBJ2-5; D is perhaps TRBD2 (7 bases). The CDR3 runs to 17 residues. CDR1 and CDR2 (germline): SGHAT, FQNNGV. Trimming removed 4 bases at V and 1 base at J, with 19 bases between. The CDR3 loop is CASSSTRRGRLQETQYF. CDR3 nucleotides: TGTGCCAGCAGCTCTACAAGGCGGGGGCGGCTCCAAGAGACCCAGTACTTC. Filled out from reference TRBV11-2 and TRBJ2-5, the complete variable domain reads EAGVAQSPRYKIIEKRQSVAFWCNPISGHATLYWYQQILGQGPKLLIQFQNNGVVDDSQLPKDRFSAERLKGVDSTLKIQPAKLEDSAVYLCASSSTRRGRLQETQYFGPGTRLLVL.

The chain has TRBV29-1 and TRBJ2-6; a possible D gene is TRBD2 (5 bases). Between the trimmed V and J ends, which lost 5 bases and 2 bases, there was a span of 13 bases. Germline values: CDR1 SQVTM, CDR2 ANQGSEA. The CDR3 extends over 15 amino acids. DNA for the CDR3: TGCAGCGTTTCCGGACCCGGGGCTGGGGCCAACGTCCTGACTTTC. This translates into CSVSGPGAGANVLTF. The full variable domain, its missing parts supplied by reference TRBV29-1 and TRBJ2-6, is SAVISQKPSRDICQRGTSLTIQCQVDSQVTMMFWYRQQPGQSLTLIATANQGSEATYESGFVIDKFPISRPNLTFSTLTVSNMSPEDSSIYLCSVSGPGAGANVLTFGAGSRLTVL.

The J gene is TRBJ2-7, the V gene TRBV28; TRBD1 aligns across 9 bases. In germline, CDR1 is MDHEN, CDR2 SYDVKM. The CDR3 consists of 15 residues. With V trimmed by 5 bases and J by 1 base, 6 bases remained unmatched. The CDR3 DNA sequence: TGTGCCAGCAGTCTGCCGGGACAGGGATCCTACGAGCAGTACTTC. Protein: CASSLPGQGSYEQYF.

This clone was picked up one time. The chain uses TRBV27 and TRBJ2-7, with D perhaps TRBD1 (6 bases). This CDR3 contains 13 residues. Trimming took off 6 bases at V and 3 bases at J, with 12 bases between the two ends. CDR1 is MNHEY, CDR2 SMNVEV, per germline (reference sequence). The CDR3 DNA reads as TGTGCCAGCAGCACAGGACAGTACTACGAGCAGTACTTC. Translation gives CASSTGQYYEQYF.

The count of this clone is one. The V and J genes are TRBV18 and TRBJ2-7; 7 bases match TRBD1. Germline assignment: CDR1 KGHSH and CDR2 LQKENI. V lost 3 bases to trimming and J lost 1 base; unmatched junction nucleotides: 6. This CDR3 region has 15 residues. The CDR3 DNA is TGTGCCAGCTCACCGACAAGACAGGGATCCTACGAGCAGTACTTC. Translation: CASSPTRQGSYEQYF.

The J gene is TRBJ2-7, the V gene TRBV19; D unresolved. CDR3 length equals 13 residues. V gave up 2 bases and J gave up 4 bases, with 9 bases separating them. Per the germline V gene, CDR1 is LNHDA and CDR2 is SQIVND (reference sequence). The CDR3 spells CASSISSGYEQYF. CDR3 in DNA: TGTGCCAGTAGTATATCCTCAGGTTACGAGCAGTACTTC. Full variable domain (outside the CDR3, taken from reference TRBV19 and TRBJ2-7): DGGITQSPKYLFRKEGQNVTLSCEQNLNHDAMYWYRQDPGQGLRLIYYSQIVNDFQKGDIAEGYSVSREKKESFPLTVTSAQKNPTAFYLCASSISSGYEQYFGPGTRLTVT.

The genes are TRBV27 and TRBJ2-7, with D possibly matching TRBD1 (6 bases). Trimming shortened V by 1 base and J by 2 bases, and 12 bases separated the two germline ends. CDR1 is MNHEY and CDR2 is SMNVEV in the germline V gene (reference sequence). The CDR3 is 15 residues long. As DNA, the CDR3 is TGTGCCAGCAGTTTATTTCAGACAGGCCCCTACGAGCAGTACTTC. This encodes CASSLFQTGPYEQYF.

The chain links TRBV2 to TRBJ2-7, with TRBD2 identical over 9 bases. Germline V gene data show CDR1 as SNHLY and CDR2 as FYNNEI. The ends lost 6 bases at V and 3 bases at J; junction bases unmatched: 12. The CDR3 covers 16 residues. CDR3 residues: CASRAGLAPEGYEQYF. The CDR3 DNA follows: TGTGCCAGCAGAGCCGGACTAGCGCCCGAAGGCTACGAGCAGTACTTC.

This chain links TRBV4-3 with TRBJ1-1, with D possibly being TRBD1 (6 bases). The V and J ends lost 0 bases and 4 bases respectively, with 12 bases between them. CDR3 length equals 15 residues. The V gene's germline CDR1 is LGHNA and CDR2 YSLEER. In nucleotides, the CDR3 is TGCGCCAGCAGCCAAGAAGGGGCAGGGGCCACTGAAGCTTTCTTT. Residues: CASSQEGAGATEAFF.

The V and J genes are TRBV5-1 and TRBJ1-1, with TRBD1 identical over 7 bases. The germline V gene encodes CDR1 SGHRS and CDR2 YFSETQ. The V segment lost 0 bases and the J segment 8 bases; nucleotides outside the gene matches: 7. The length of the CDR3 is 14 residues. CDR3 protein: CASSLAGTASEAFF. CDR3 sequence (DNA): TGCGCCAGCAGCTTGGCAGGGACAGCCTCCGAAGCTTTCTTT.

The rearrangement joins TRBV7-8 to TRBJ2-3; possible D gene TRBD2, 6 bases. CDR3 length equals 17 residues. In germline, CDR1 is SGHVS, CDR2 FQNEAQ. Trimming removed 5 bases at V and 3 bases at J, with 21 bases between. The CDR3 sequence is CASSPYPGTGDTDTQYF. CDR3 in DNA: TGTGCCAGCAGCCCATATCCCGGGACGGGAGATACAGATACGCAGTATTTT. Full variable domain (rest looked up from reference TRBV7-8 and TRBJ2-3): GAGVSQSPRYKVAKRGQDVALRCDPISGHVSLFWYQQALGQGPEFLTYFQNEAQLDKSGLPSDRFFAERPEGSVSTLKIQRTQQEDSAVYLCASSPYPGTGDTDTQYFGPGTRLTVL.